The 18 T cell receptor beta chains below all came from one sample that was sequenced in a study of blood T cell repertoires in COVID-19. Clones were read by immunoSEQ multiplex PCR, and TCRdb kept only the in-frame ones, dropping some. The data hold 150,000 or so clones, with more than 85% observed a single time. Sequenced input: peripheral blood. These receptors originate from a woman in her sixties with COVID-19, enrolled during active disease.

The chain is built from TRBV7-2 and TRBJ1-1; tentative D call: TRBD1 (5 bases). The CDR3 is made up of 14 amino acids. The ends were cut back, 7 bases at V and 8 bases at J, with 20 bases in the middle. CDR1 and CDR2 from the germline V gene are SGHTA and FQGNSA. The chain's CDR3 is CASTVDPGIREAFF. The CDR3 DNA follows: TGTGCCAGCACCGTGGACCCAGGGATTCGAGAAGCTTTCTTT.

The chain couples TRBV9 to TRBJ1-1; 7 bases are shared with TRBD1. With 7 bases clipped from V and 1 base from J, the junction kept 16 bases outside the gene matches. The CDR3 is made up of 17 amino acids. The germline gives CDR1 SGDLS, CDR2 YYNGEE. CDR3 coding DNA: TGTGCCAGCGGTCACCCGGACAGGCAAGTTCCGAACACTGAAGCTTTCTTT. Protein product: CASGHPDRQVPNTEAFF.

V and J are TRBV19 and TRBJ1-1; weak D call: TRBD1 (6 bases). CDR1 LNHDA and CDR2 SQIVND come from the germline V gene (reference sequence). Trimming cost V 5 bases and J 6 bases, with 13 bases left between them. This CDR3 region has 13 residues. The CDR3 DNA reads TGTGCCAGTAGTGACACAGGGTCGCCTGAAGCTTTCTTT. This codes for CASSDTGSPEAFF.

The rearrangement links TRBV9 to TRBJ1-3; D ambiguous. This CDR3 has 12 amino acids. Per the germline V gene, CDR1 is SGDLS and CDR2 is YYNGEE. V was clipped by 1 base and J by 8 bases, with 7 bases between them. DNA for the CDR3: TGTGCCAGCAGCGTATCGCCGGACACCATATATTTT. Amino acid sequence: CASSVSPDTIYF.

V gene TRBV5-1 combines with J gene TRBJ2-7; 7 bases are shared with TRBD1. This CDR3 spans 14 amino acids. Germline V lookup: CDR1 SGHRS, CDR2 YFSETQ. With 4 bases clipped from V and 3 bases from J, the junction kept 7 bases outside the gene matches. CDR3 loop: CASSVSGTVYEQYF. The DNA of the CDR3 is TGCGCCAGCAGCGTTTCCGGGACAGTCTACGAGCAGTACTTC.

CDR3 sequence reads: CASSVGGGARNEQFF. The CDR3, as DNA: TGTGCCAGCAGCGTGGGCGGGGGGGCCCGCAATGAGCAGTTCTTC. The chain joins TRBV9 to TRBJ2-1; 9 bases line up with TRBD2. This CDR3 is 15 amino acids long. The V and J ends lost 2 bases and 6 bases, in that order; junction bases with no gene match: 6. Per germline, CDR1 SGDLS and CDR2 YYNGEE.

The chain couples TRBV4-2 to TRBJ1-1, with TRBD1 matching over 7 bases. Looked up from germline, CDR1 is LGHNA and CDR2 is YNFKEQ. The CDR3 is 16 residues long. Trimming took 2 bases from V and 5 from J; bases not matched to a gene: 11. The CDR3 DNA is TGTGCCAGCAGCCAAATCGGGGCAGGGGGAAGTACTGAAGCTTTCTTT. As protein: CASSQIGAGGSTEAFF.

Of note for this clone: The junction and the germline gene differ at one end; a read error may be behind it. The CDR3 reads CAGSKSSDRGGYNEQFF. Here the CDR3 DNA reads TGCGCCGGCAGCAAAAGTTCGGACAGGGGAGGATACAATGAGCAGTTCTTC. J is TRBJ2-1 and V is TRBV5-1, with TRBD1 identical over 9 bases. The CDR3 consists of 17 residues. CDR1 is SGHRS and CDR2 is YFSETQ in the germline V gene.

The chain combines TRBV11-2 with TRBJ1-1; D is uncertain. The CDR3 is 11 amino acids. The V and J ends lost 1 base and 7 bases respectively, with 4 bases between them. Germline loops: CDR1 SGHAT, CDR2 FQNNGV. The CDR3 here is CASSLVFEAFF. The CDR3 DNA follows: TGTGCCAGCAGCTTAGTATTTGAAGCTTTCTTT.

The chain joins TRBV30 to TRBJ1-2; D possibly corresponds to TRBD1 (5 bases). The CDR3 extends over 15 amino acids. Trimming removed 2 bases from V and 4 bases from J, with 17 bases in between. Germline V lookup: CDR1 GTSNPN, CDR2 SVGIG (reference sequence). The CDR3, as DNA: TGTGCCTGGAGTATCTTGGGCAGGGCGGCCTATGGCTACACCTTC. This codes for CAWSILGRAAYGYTF.

The genes are TRBV24-1 and TRBJ2-1, with TRBD1 matching 11 bases. The trim removed 3 bases at V and 3 bases at J, leaving 3 bases unmatched. The CDR3 is made up of 16 amino acids. CDR1 and CDR2 (germline): KGHDR, SFDVKD. This CDR3 is CATSDQGQGGYNEQFF. Written as DNA, the CDR3 is TGTGCCACCAGTGATCAGGGACAGGGGGGCTACAATGAGCAGTTCTTC.

The chain joins TRBV5-8 to TRBJ1-5; D may be TRBD1 (5 bases). The CDR3 covers 19 residues. Trimming left V 5 bases short and J 0 bases short, with 24 bases between. Germline V lookup: CDR1 SGHTS, CDR2 YDEGEE. The CDR3 nucleotides read TGTGCCAGCAGTTCCTCGAGGGGCCGGGGGATTTATAGCAATCAGCCCCAGCATTTT. Its protein product is CASSSSRGRGIYSNQPQHF.

V gene TRBV6-6 combines with J gene TRBJ1-2; 8 bases align to TRBD1. The CDR3 consists of 14 residues. The V and J ends lost 3 bases and 8 bases, in that order; junction bases with no gene match: 8. The V gene's germline CDR1 is MNHNY and CDR2 SVGAGI (reference sequence). The CDR3 nucleotides read TGTGCCAGCAGTTATTTCCCTACAGGGGGAGGCTACACCTTC. Its translation is CASSYFPTGGGYTF.

The chain has TRBV27 and TRBJ1-5; weak D call: TRBD1 (6 bases). V was shortened by 4 bases and J by 7 bases, with 11 bases between the two germline ends. Germline CDR1 is MNHEY and CDR2 is SMNVEV (reference sequence). This CDR3 is 13 amino acids long. CDR3 nucleotides: TGTGCCAGCAGTTCAGGGGTAGGGCAGCCCCAGCATTTT. Translated, it gives CASSSGVGQPQHF.

The V gene is TRBV7-9, the J gene TRBJ1-5; 10 bases are shared with TRBD1. Losses at the gene ends were 2 bases for V and 5 bases for J; bases not matched to a gene: 3. Germline V gene lookup returns CDR1 SEHNR and CDR2 FQNEAQ (reference sequence). The CDR3 totals 15 residues. In nucleotides, the CDR3 is TGTGCCAGCAGCTTACTTGGGACAGGGGATCAGCCCCAGCATTTT. It yields the protein CASSLLGTGDQPQHF.

V and J are TRBV7-2 and TRBJ2-7; 7 nucleotides agree with TRBD1. This CDR3 region has 14 residues. Per germline, CDR1 SGHTA and CDR2 FQGNSA. V was pared by 2 bases and J by 3 bases, with 4 bases of the junction left unmatched. In DNA form, the CDR3 reads TGTGCCAGCAGCTTAACGACAGGGTTCTACGAGCAGTACTTC. Translating it yields CASSLTTGFYEQYF.

V is TRBV2 and J is TRBJ1-1; TRBD1 agrees at 7 bases. CDR3 length: 14 amino acids. Per germline, CDR1 SNHLY and CDR2 FYNNEI. Trimming cost V 9 bases and J 7 bases; bases outside gene matches: 14. The CDR3 is CASSYRGKSSEAFF. CDR3 bases: TGTGCCAGTTCTTACAGGGGAAAGAGTAGTGAAGCTTTCTTT.

The chain has TRBV21-1 and TRBJ2-3; TRBD2 was called by the table and not checked on the DNA. TRBV21-1 is classified as a pseudogene. There are 19 residues in the CDR3. The CDR3 DNA is TGTGCCAGCAGCAAAGTTTATAGGGGGGGCCTGTTAGGCACAGATACGCAGTATTTT. Translation: CASSKVYRGGLLGTDTQYF.